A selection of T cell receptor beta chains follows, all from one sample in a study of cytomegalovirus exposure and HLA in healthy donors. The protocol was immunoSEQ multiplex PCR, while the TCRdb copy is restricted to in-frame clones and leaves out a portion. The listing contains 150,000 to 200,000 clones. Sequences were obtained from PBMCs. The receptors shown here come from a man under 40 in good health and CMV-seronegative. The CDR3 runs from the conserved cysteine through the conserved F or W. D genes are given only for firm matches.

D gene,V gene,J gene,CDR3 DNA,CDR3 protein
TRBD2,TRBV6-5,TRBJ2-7,TGTGCCAGCAGGCAAGCTAGCGGGAGCCCATACGAGCAGTACTTC,CASRQASGSPYEQYF
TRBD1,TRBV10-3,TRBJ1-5,TGTGCCATCAGTCTGACAGGGGGCAGTCAGCCCCAGCATTTT,CAISLTGGSQPQHF
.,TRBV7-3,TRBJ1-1,TGTGCCAGCAGCCTACAGCCCAACACTGAAGCTTTCTTT,CASSLQPNTEAFF
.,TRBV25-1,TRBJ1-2,TGTGCCAGCAGTTCCAGTTCATATGGCTACACCTTC,CASSSSSYGYTF
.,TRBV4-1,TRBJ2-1,.,CASSQEGLRRRVSYNEQFF
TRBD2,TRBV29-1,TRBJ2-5,TGCAGCGTTATAGCGGGAGGAGGAGAGACCCAGTACTTC,CSVIAGGGETQYF
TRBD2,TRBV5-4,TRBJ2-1,TGTGCCAGCAGCTTGGTGGTAGCGGGTGAAGAGCAGTTCTTC,CASSLVVAGEEQFF
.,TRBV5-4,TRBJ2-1,TGTGCCCGCGACACCGGGAGTAAGACGAGGAATGAGCAGTTCTTC,CARDTGSKTRNEQFF
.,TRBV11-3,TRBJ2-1,TGTGCCAGCAGCTTAGGGGCTAGCGCCTACGTTGACAATGAGCAGTTCTTC,CASSLGASAYVDNEQFF
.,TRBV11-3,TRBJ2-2,TGTGCCAGCAGCCCAACGGGGGACGGGGAGCTGTTTTTT,CASSPTGDGELFF
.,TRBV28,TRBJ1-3,TGTGCCAGCATAGATCCAGGTACCTCTGGAAACACCATATATTTT,CASIDPGTSGNTIYF
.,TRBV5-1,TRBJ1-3,TGCGCCAGCAGCGCCCAGGGGAGAGGCTCTGGAAACACCATATATTTT,CASSAQGRGSGNTIYF
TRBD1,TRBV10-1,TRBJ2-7,TGCGCCAGCAGTGACACGGGACAGGGGGCGCGGGAGCAGTACTTC,CASSDTGQGAREQYF
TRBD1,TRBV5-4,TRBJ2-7,TGTGCCAGCAGCCCGCAGACAGGGTCCCACGAATACGTTTTCCGCGAGCAGTACTTC,CASSPQTGSHEYVFREQYF